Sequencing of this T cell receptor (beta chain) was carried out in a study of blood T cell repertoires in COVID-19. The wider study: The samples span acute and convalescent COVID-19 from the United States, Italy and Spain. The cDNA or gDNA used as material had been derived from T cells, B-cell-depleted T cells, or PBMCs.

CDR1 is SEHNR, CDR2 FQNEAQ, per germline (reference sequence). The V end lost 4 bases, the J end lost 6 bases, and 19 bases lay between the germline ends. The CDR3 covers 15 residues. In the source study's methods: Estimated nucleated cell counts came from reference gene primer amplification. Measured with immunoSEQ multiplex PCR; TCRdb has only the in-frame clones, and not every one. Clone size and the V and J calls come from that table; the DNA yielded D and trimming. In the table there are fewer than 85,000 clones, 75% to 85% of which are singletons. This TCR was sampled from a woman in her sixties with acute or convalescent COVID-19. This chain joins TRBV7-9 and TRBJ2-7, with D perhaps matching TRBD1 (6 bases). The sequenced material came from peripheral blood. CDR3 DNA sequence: TGTGCCAGCAGCTCCGACCCTTCAGGGGTAGGCGAGCAGTACTTC. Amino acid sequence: CASSSDPSGVGEQYF.